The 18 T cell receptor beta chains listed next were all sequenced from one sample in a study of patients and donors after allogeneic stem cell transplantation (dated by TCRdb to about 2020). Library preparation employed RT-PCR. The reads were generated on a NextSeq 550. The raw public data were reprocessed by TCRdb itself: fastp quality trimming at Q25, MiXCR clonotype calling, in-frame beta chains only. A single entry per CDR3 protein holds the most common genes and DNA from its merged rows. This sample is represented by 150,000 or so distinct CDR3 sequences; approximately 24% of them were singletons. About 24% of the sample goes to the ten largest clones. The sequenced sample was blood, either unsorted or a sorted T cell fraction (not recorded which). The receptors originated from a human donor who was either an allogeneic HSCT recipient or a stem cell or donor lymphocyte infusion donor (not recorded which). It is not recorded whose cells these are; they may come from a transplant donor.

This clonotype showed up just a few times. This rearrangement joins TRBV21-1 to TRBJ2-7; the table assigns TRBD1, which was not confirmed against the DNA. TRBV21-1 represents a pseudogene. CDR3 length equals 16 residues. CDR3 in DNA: TGTGCCAGCAGCAAAGCTGGGGCCGTCGAGTACTACGAGCAGTACTTC. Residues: CASSKAGAVEYYEQYF.

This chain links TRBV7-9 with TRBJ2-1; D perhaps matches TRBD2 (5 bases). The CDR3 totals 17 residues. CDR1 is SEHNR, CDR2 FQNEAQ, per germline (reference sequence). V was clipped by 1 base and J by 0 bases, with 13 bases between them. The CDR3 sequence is CASSLETIAISYNEQFF. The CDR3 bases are TGTGCCAGCAGCTTAGAGACTATAGCGATCTCCTACAATGAGCAGTTCTTC.

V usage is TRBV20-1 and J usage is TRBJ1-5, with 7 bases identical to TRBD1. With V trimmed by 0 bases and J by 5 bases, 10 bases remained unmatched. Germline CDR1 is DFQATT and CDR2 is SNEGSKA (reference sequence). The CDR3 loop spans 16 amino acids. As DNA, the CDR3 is TGCAGTGCTAGAGATCCAAACAGGGGATTTGATCAGCCCCAGCATTTT. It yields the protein CSARDPNRGFDQPQHF.

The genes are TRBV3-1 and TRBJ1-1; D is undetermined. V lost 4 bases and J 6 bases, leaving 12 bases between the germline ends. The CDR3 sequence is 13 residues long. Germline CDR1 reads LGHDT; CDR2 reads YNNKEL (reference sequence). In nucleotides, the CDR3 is TGTGCCAGCAGCCGAGAGGGAGAACCTGAAGCTTTCTTT. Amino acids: CASSREGEPEAFF.

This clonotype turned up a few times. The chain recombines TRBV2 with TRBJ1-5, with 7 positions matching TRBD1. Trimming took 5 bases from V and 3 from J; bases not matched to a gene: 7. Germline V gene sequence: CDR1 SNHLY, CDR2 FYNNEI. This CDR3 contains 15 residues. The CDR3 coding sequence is TGTGCCAGCAGTCCCAACGAGGGGGCCAATCAGCCCCAGCATTTT. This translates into CASSPNEGANQPQHF.

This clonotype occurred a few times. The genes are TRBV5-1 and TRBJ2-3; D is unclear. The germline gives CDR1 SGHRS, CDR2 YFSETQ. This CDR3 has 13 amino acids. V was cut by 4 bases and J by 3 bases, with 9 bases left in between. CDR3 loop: CASSISQTDTQYF. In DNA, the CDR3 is TGCGCCAGCAGCATCTCACAGACAGATACGCAGTATTTT.

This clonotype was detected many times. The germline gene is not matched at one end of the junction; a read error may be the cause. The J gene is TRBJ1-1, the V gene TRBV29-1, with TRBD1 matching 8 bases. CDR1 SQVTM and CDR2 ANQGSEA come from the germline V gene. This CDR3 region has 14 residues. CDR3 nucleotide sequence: TGCAGCGCTGAATCAGGGGGCCGGTACACTGAAGCTTTCTTT. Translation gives CSAESGGRYTEAFF.

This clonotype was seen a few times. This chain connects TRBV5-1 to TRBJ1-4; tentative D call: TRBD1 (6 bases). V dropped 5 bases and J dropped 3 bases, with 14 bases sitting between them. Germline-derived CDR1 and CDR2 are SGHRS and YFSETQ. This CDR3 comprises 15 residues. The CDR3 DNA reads TGCGCCAGCAGTGAGGGGGGAATGTCTAATGAAAAACTGTTTTTT. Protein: CASSEGGMSNEKLFF.

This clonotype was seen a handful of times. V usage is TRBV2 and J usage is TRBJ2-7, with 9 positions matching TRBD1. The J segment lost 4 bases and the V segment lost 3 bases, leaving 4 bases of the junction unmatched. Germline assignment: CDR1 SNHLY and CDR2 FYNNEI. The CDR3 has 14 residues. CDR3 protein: CASSDGTGWYEQYF. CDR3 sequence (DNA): TGTGCCAGCAGTGACGGGACAGGGTGGTACGAGCAGTACTTC.

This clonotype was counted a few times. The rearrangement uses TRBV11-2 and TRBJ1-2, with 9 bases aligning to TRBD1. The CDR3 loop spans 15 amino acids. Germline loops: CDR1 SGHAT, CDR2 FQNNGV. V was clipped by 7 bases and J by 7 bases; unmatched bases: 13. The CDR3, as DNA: TGTGCCAGCAATGCACGGACAGGGGTAGTCGCTGGCTACACCTTC. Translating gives CASNARTGVVAGYTF.

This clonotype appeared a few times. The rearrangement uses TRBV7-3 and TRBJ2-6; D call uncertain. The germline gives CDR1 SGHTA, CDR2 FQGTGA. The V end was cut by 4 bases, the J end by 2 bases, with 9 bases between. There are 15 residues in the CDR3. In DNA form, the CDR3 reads TGTGCCAGCAGCTCTCCAGTAACTGGGGCCAACGTCCTGACTTTC. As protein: CASSSPVTGANVLTF.

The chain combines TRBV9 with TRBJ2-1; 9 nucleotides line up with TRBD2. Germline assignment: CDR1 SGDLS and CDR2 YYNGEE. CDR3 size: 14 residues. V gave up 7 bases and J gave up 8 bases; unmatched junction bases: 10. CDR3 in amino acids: CASASRGRGDEQFF. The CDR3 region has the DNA TGTGCCAGCGCGTCTCGCGGGAGGGGGGATGAGCAGTTCTTC.

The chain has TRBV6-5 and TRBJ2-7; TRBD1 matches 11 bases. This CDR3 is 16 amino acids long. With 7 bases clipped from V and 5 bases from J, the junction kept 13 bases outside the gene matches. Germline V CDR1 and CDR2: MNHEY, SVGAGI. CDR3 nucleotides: TGTGCCAGCACCAAGGCCGGGACAGGGGGTAATGACGAGCAGTACTTC. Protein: CASTKAGTGGNDEQYF.

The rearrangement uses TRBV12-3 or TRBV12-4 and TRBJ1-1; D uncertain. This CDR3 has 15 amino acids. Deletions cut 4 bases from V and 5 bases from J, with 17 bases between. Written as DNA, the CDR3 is TGTGCCAGCAGTTCAACCGGACGGGGAAGGACTGAAGCTTTCTTT. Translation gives CASSSTGRGRTEAFF.

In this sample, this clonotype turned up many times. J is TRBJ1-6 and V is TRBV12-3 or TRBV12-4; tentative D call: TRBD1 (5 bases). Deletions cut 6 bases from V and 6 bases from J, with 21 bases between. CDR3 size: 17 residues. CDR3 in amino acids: CASSQDPFDRFNSPLHF. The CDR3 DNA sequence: TGTGCCAGCAGCCAAGATCCCTTTGACAGATTTAATTCACCCCTCCACTTT.

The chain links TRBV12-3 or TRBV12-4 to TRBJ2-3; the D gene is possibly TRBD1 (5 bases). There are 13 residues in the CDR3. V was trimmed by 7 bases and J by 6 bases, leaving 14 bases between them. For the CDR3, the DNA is TGTGCCAGCACTGACAGCCCCGCGGATACGCAGTATTTT. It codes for CASTDSPADTQYF.

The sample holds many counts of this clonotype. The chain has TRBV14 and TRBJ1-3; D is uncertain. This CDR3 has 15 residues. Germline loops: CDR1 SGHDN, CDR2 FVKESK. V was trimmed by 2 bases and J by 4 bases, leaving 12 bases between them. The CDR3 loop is CASSQYGPPGNTIYF. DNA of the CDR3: TGTGCCAGCAGCCAATACGGGCCTCCGGGAAACACCATATATTTT.

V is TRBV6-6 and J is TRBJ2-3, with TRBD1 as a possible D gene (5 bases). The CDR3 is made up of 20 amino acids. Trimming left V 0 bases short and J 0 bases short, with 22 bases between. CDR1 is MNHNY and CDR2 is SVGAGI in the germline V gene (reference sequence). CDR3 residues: CASSYSYPHPRAGSTDTQYF. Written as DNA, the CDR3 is TGTGCCAGCAGTTACTCATACCCACACCCCAGGGCAGGGAGCACAGATACGCAGTATTTT.